These 6 T cell receptor beta chains came from one sample sequenced in a study of regulatory T cells in long-lasting Graves disease. Investigators prepared the TCR beta libraries by applying iRepertoire HTBI primers and Arm-PCR of CDR3 regions. TCRdb re-called the multiplex PCR reads through MiXCR, storing one row per CDR3 protein. The data show 450,000 to 700,000 distinct CDR3 sequences, less than 15% seen once. Specified time point: newly diagnosed GD, antithyroid drugs for less than 3 months. Construction of the TCR library relied on RNA isolated from PBMCs. The same sample was also studied in work on T cells in Graves' hyperthyroidism and ophthalmopathy.

The source was peripheral blood mononuclear cells (PBMCs), collected at new diagnosis, from a patient treated with antithyroid drugs. The receptors stem from a man aged 25 to 40 with Graves disease.

This rearrangement joins TRBV5-5 to TRBJ1-4, with no clear D. The CDR3 is made up of 14 amino acids. Trimming took 2 bases from V and 5 from J, leaving 10 bases between them. In germline, CDR1 is SGHKS, CDR2 YYEKEE (reference sequence). Here the CDR3 reads CASSLLQQNEKLFF. The DNA of the CDR3 is TGTGCCAGCAGCTTATTACAGCAGAATGAAAAACTGTTTTTT.

In its sample, this clonotype was seen many times. The CDR3 nucleotides are TGTGCCAGCAGCCCCGGGGGGGGTAGCGGCAATGAGCAGTTCTTC. Encoded protein: CASSPGGGSGNEQFF. The chain uses TRBV11-2 and TRBJ2-1; 8 bases match TRBD2. CDR1 and CDR2 (germline): SGHAT, FQNNGV. The CDR3 extends over 15 amino acids. J lost 6 bases, V lost 5 bases, and 9 bases had no gene match.

This clonotype occurred a few times. V is TRBV20-1 and J is TRBJ2-4, with a tentative D call TRBD2 (5 bases). Germline-derived CDR1 and CDR2 are DFQATT and SNEGSKA (reference sequence). Trimming took 4 bases from V and 0 from J, leaving 10 bases between them. This CDR3 is built from 14 residues. The CDR3 is CSATSGLAKNIQYF. The CDR3 DNA is TGCAGTGCTACGAGTGGACTAGCCAAAAACATTCAGTACTTC.

This clonotype was picked up a small number of times. The V gene is TRBV4-1, the J gene TRBJ1-5; weak D call: TRBD1 (6 bases). Germline values: CDR1 MGHRA, CDR2 YSYEKL. V lost 5 bases and J 0 bases, leaving 17 bases between the germline ends. The CDR3 sequence is 17 residues long. CDR3 region: CASSFYHRATSNQPQHF. The CDR3 DNA sequence: TGCGCCAGCAGCTTCTACCACAGGGCCACTAGCAATCAGCCCCAGCATTTT.

The table lists this clonotype with many counts. For the CDR3, the DNA is TGTGCCAGCAGTTGGAGACAGTCGGGTCAGCCCCAGCATTTT. Its protein product is CASSWRQSGQPQHF. The chain is built from TRBV27 and TRBJ1-5; perhaps TRBD1 as D (5 bases). The CDR3 is 14 residues long. Per the germline V gene, CDR1 is MNHEY and CDR2 is SMNVEV (reference sequence). V lost 4 bases and J 6 bases, leaving 13 bases between the germline ends.

At least ten counts were recorded for this clonotype. The chain carries TRBV6-1 and TRBJ2-7, with D perhaps being TRBD1 or TRBD2 (5 bases each). CDR1 MNHNS and CDR2 SASEGT come from the germline V gene. The CDR3 extends over 15 amino acids. V shed 2 bases and J shed 0 bases, with 11 bases lying between them. Here the CDR3 reads CASSERDRSSYEQYF. CDR3 nucleotide sequence: TGTGCCAGCAGTGAACGGGACCGTAGCTCCTACGAGCAGTACTTC.